This passage covers 8 T cell receptor beta chains from one sample sequenced in a study of a mutant IDH1 vaccine in newly diagnosed glioma. These receptors have no identified antigens. Generated by immunoSEQ multiplex PCR, the TCRdb table keeps only in-frame clones and is missing some. The top ten clones hold roughly 1.6% of a sample with 50,000 to 65,000 clones, 70% to 90% of them seen once. Time point reported: week 35, safety follow-up. Every single dose of the vaccine, 300 ug of mutant IDH1 20-mer peptide, came with topical imiquimod. The material sequenced was PBMCs, taken from a glioma patient whose treatment included an IDH1 peptide vaccine. These receptor sequences come from a man aged 40-50 years with glioma.

The rearrangement uses TRBV10-3 and TRBJ2-2; perhaps D is TRBD1 or TRBD2 (6 bases each). The CDR3 contains 16 residues. The germline CDR1 and CDR2 sequences are ENHRY and SYGVKD. The germline V and J ends were trimmed by 0 bases and 0 bases, with 8 bases remaining between them. CDR3 sequence reads: CAISESGGSNTGELFF. In DNA, the CDR3 is TGTGCCATCAGTGAGTCAGGGGGGTCGAACACCGGGGAGCTGTTTTTT.

The genes are TRBV6-5 and TRBJ1-2; D gene ambiguous. Germline CDR1 MNHEY, CDR2 SVGAGI. CDR3 size: 13 residues. Trimming removed 6 bases at V and 8 bases at J, with 16 bases between. CDR3 in amino acids: CASRGGLVSGYTF. The CDR3 coding sequence is TGTGCCAGCAGGGGCGGTTTGGTGAGCGGCTACACCTTC.

V is TRBV5-6 and J is TRBJ2-2; no firm D call. The germline gives CDR1 SGHDT, CDR2 YYEEEE. V lost 3 bases and J lost 4, with 13 bases in between. The CDR3 totals 15 residues. CDR3 nucleotide sequence: TGTGCCAGCAGCTCCTATACCCAAGGCACCGGGGAGCTGTTTTTT. It yields the protein CASSSYTQGTGELFF.

The rearrangement uses TRBV7-2 and TRBJ2-2, with a tentative D call TRBD2 (5 bases). CDR1 and CDR2 from the germline V gene are SGHTA and FQGNSA. The CDR3 spans 14 residues. Trimming stripped 5 bases from V and 4 bases from J, with 11 bases between. The CDR3 DNA sequence: TGTGCCAGCAGCAAGGACGGAGGCACCGGGGAGCTGTTTTTT. This sequence encodes CASSKDGGTGELFF.

CDR3 in amino acids: CASQGTDTQYF. The CDR3 nucleotides read TGTGCCAGCCAAGGGACGGATACGCAGTATTTT. J is TRBJ2-3 and V is TRBV6-5; D is possibly TRBD1 or TRBD2 (5 bases each). Per the germline V gene, CDR1 is MNHEY and CDR2 is SVGAGI. The CDR3 covers 11 residues. V lost 8 bases and J 6 bases, leaving 9 bases between the germline ends.

The V and J genes are TRBV18 and TRBJ2-2; D not certain. The germline V gene has CDR1 KGHSH and CDR2 LQKENI. V lost 0 bases, J lost 8 bases, and 4 bases lay in between. There are 12 residues in the CDR3. CDR3 sequence (DNA): TGTGCCAGCTCACCACCAGCTGGGGAGCTGTTTTTT. It is translated as CASSPPAGELFF.

The chain links TRBV9 to TRBJ2-7, with TRBD2 identical over 9 bases. Trimming removed 0 bases from V and 7 bases from J; junction bases left unmatched: 8. CDR1 and CDR2 from the germline V gene are SGDLS and YYNGEE. This CDR3 contains 15 residues. The CDR3 sequence is CASSVAAGGHREQYF. Here the CDR3 DNA reads TGTGCCAGCAGCGTAGCGGCGGGAGGGCACCGGGAGCAGTACTTC.

The chain uses TRBV19 and TRBJ1-1; D is ambiguous. Germline V gene sequence: CDR1 LNHDA, CDR2 SQIVND (reference sequence). The CDR3 is 16 amino acids. Deletions cut 4 bases from V and 3 bases from J, with 18 bases between. The CDR3 spells CASSRASGMADTEAFF. Written as DNA, the CDR3 is TGTGCCAGTAGTAGGGCTTCTGGGATGGCGGACACTGAAGCTTTCTTT.